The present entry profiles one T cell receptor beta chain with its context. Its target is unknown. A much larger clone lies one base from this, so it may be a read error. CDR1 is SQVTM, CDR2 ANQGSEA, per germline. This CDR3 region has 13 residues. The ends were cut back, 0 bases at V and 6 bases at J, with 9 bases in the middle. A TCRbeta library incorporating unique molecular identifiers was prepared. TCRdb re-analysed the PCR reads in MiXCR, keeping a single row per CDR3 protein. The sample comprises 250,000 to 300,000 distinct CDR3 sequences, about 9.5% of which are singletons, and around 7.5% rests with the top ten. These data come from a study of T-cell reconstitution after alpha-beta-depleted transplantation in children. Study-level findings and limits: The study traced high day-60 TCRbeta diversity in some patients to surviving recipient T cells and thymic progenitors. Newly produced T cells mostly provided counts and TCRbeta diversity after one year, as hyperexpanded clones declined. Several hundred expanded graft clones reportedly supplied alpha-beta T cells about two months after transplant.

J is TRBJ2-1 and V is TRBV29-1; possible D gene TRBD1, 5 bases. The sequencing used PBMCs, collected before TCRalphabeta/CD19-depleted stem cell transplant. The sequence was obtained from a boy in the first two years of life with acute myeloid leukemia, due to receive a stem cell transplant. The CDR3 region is CSVEDRARNEQFF. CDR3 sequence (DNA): TGCAGCGTTGAAGACAGGGCGCGCAATGAGCAGTTCTTC.